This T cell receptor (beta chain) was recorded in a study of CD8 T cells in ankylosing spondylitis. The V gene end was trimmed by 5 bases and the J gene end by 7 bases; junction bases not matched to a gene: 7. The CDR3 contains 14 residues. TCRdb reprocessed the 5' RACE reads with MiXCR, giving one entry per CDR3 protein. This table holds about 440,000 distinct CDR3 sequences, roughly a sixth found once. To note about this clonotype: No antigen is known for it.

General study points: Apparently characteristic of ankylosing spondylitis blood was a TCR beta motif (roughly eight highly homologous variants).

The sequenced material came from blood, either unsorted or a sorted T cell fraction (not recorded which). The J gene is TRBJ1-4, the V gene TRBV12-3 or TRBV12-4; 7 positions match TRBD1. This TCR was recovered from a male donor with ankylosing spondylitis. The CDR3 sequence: CASSRDSGPEKLFF. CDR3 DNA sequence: TGTGCCAGCAGTCGGGACAGCGGCCCTGAAAAACTGTTTTTT.